Each of the 22 T cell receptor beta chains below was sequenced from the same sample in a study of regulatory T cells in long-lasting Graves disease. Through Arm-PCR of CDR3 regions and iRepertoire HTBI primers, TCR beta libraries were built. TCRdb reprocessed the multiplex PCR reads via MiXCR and lists one record per CDR3 protein. The table has more than 450,000 distinct CDR3 sequences, 16% seen once. Time point defined: newly diagnosed GD, antithyroid drugs for less than 3 months. Extracted RNA from PBMCs served as the source of the TCR library. This same sample was also taken into another study, of T cells in Graves' hyperthyroidism and ophthalmopathy.

The source was peripheral blood mononuclear cells (PBMCs), collected at new diagnosis, from a patient treated with antithyroid drugs. The source is a man in his forties or fifties with Graves disease.

This clonotype has ten or more counts. The chain has TRBV5-1 and TRBJ2-1; D unclear. V lost 0 bases, J lost 5 bases, and 6 bases lay in between. Germline CDR1 is SGHRS and CDR2 is YFSETQ. This CDR3 has 13 amino acids. The CDR3 is CASSLVGNNEQFF. CDR3 nucleotides: TGCGCCAGCAGCTTGGTGGGCAACAATGAGCAGTTCTTC.

The chain carries TRBV7-9 and TRBJ2-1; TRBD2 matches 9 bases. Germline V CDR1 and CDR2: SEHNR, FQNEAQ (reference sequence). The V and J ends lost 3 bases and 4 bases, in that order; junction bases with no gene match: 4. CDR3 size: 15 residues. The CDR3 DNA sequence: TGTGCCAGCAGCTTGCTTAGCGGGAGATACAATGAGCAGTTCTTC. Protein product: CASSLLSGRYNEQFF. The complete variable domain, with remaining parts taken from reference TRBV7-9 and TRBJ2-1, reads DTGVSQNPRHKITKRGQNVTFRCDPISEHNRLYWYRQTLGQGPEFLTYFQNEAQLEKSRLLSDRFSAERPKGSFSTLEIQRTEQGDSAMYLCASSLLSGRYNEQFFGPGTRLTVL.

There are a few counts of this clonotype. This rearrangement joins TRBV14 to TRBJ2-1, with TRBD1 matching 10 bases. Germline assignment: CDR1 SGHDN and CDR2 FVKESK. This CDR3 has 16 amino acids. The junction had 9 bases not matched to a gene; V was cut back by 1 base and J by 9 bases. CDR3 DNA sequence: TGTGCCAGCAGCCAAGCCCGACAGGGGGCTTTTGTTGAGCAGTTCTTC. Encoded protein: CASSQARQGAFVEQFF.

The rearrangement joins TRBV6-2 or TRBV6-3 to TRBJ2-2, with D possibly being TRBD1 (5 bases). Germline V gives CDR1 MNHEY, CDR2 SVGEGT. The V end lost 1 base, the J end lost 8 bases, and 8 bases lay between the germline ends. This CDR3 has 13 residues. The CDR3, as DNA: TGTGCCAGCAGTTACTTTGGGGCAGGGGAGCTGTTTTTT. The encoded protein is CASSYFGAGELFF.

This clonotype has a count of ten or more. V and J are TRBV2 and TRBJ2-3; a weak D match, TRBD1 (5 bases). With the DNA end fitting TRBJ2-1 better, the J assignment may be wrong. From germline, CDR1 is SNHLY and CDR2 FYNNEI. The length of the CDR3 is 13 residues. CDR3 bases: TGTGCCAGCAGTGAAGAAAGAGACAGCGAGCAGTTCTTC. Translated, it gives CASSEERDSEQFF.

The table lists this clonotype with many counts. The rearrangement links TRBV6-2 or TRBV6-3 to TRBJ2-7, with D unresolved. V lost 4 bases to trimming and J lost 0 bases, with 7 bases between them. Looked up from germline, CDR1 is MNHEY and CDR2 is SVGEGT. The CDR3 has 13 amino acids. The CDR3 loop reads CASSLKGSYEQYF. Here the CDR3 DNA reads TGTGCCAGCAGTTTAAAGGGCTCCTACGAGCAGTACTTC.

The chain uses TRBV7-9 and TRBJ2-3, with D possibly called TRBD1 or TRBD2 (5 bases each). Trimming cost V 0 bases and J 6 bases, with 13 bases left between them. The CDR3 totals 15 residues. Germline V gives CDR1 SEHNR, CDR2 FQNEAQ (reference sequence). DNA of the CDR3: TGTGCCAGCAGCTTAGCGGTGGCTGAGGGGGATACGCAGTATTTT. The encoded protein is CASSLAVAEGDTQYF.

This clonotype came up many times. The chain links TRBV30 to TRBJ2-2, with D perhaps being TRBD1 or TRBD2 (6 bases each). The CDR3 consists of 13 residues. V shed 2 bases and J shed 5 bases, with 9 bases lying between them. CDR1 GTSNPN and CDR2 SVGIG come from the germline V gene (reference sequence). The CDR3 DNA follows: TGTGCCTGGAGTTGGGGGGCAACCGGGGAGCTGTTTTTT. Residues: CAWSWGATGELFF.

The rearrangement uses TRBV29-1 and TRBJ2-4, with D unresolved. This CDR3 is 12 amino acids long. Per the germline V gene, CDR1 is SQVTM and CDR2 is ANQGSEA. Trimming pared 2 bases from V and 6 bases from J, leaving 8 bases between. The CDR3 here is CSVERDRNIQYF. CDR3 bases: TGCAGCGTTGAAAGGGATCGAAACATTCAGTACTTC.

There are a few counts of this clonotype. The chain uses TRBV5-4 and TRBJ2-3; TRBD2 matches at 11 bases. CDR3 length equals 15 residues. The germline CDR1 and CDR2 sequences are SGHNT and YYREEE (reference sequence). Unmatched junction bases numbered 4, after V lost 4 bases and J lost 3 bases. CDR3 region: CASSGTSGVTDTQYF. The CDR3, as DNA: TGTGCCAGCAGCGGGACTAGCGGAGTGACAGATACGCAGTATTTT.

Concerning this clonotype itself: One end of the junction varies from germline; a read error may be responsible. The chain couples TRBV7-9 to TRBJ1-4; D gene ambiguous. Germline V gives CDR1 SEHNR, CDR2 FQNEAQ (reference sequence). The CDR3 loop spans 15 amino acids. CDR3 bases: TGTGCCAGCTCCTCCCCGGGGTGGACTAATGAAAAACTGGTTTTT. Its protein is CASSSPGWTNEKLVF. Using reference TRBV7-9 and TRBJ1-4 for the parts outside the CDR3, the full variable domain is DTGVSQNPRHKITKRGQNVTFRCDPISEHNRLYWYRQTLGQGPEFLTYFQNEAQLEKSRLLSDRFSAERPKGSFSTLEIQRTEQGDSAMYLCASSSPGWTNEKLVFGSGTQLSVL.

This clonotype showed up many times. The gene calls are TRBV28 and TRBJ2-3; tentatively, D is TRBD1 (6 bases). The V gene lost 6 bases and the J gene lost 3 bases, with 7 bases spanning the gap. The CDR3 is 12 residues long. Germline CDR1 reads MDHEN; CDR2 reads SYDVKM. CDR3 bases: TGTGCCAGCAGGGGGGCTACAGATACGCAGTATTTT. Protein: CASRGATDTQYF.

The chain uses TRBV5-1 and TRBJ2-1, with TRBD1 identical over 7 bases. CDR1 is SGHRS, CDR2 YFSETQ, per germline. V was clipped by 5 bases and J by 1 base; unmatched bases: 6. This CDR3 comprises 15 residues. The CDR3 is CASSSGTESYNEQFF. The CDR3 coding sequence is TGCGCCAGCAGTTCAGGGACAGAGTCCTACAATGAGCAGTTCTTC.

This clonotype has ten or more counts. The chain employs TRBV5-1 and TRBJ2-5, with 11 bases identical to TRBD2. This CDR3 has 15 residues. The trim removed 6 bases at V and 4 bases at J, leaving 8 bases unmatched. CDR1 is SGHRS, CDR2 YFSETQ, per germline. The CDR3 coding sequence is TGCGCCAGCAAGACTAGCGGGGCCCCTCTAGAGACCCAGTACTTC. It yields the protein CASKTSGAPLETQYF.

As DNA, the CDR3 is TGTGCCAACCGGGACAGGGCTAGCAATCAGCCCCAGCATTTT. Its translation is CANRDRASNQPQHF. This rearrangement joins TRBV2 to TRBJ1-5, with 9 bases lining up with TRBD1. Germline lookup yields CDR1 SNHLY and CDR2 FYNNEI. The CDR3 sequence is 14 residues long. Trimming removed 10 bases from V and 0 bases from J; junction bases left unmatched: 4.

The chain recombines TRBV7-3 with TRBJ1-2, with D possibly matching TRBD1 (5 bases). CDR1 and CDR2 from the germline V gene are SGHTA and FQGTGA. This CDR3 has 13 residues. V lost 5 bases, J lost 2 bases, and 9 bases lay in between. As DNA, the CDR3 is TGTGCCAGCAGCACCGACAGAAACTATGGCTACACCTTC. Encoded protein: CASSTDRNYGYTF.

This clonotype turned up a few times. The chain is built from TRBV28 and TRBJ2-7; no reliable D call. Germline-derived CDR1 and CDR2 are MDHEN and SYDVKM. CDR3 length: 11 amino acids. The V end lost 5 bases, the J end lost 7 bases, and 9 bases lay between the germline ends. The CDR3 nucleotides are TGTGCCAGCAGTATCGCAGGAGAGCAGTACTTC. Translated: CASSIAGEQYF.

A few counts support this clonotype. The chain carries TRBV20-1 and TRBJ2-7; no reliable D call. Per germline, CDR1 DFQATT and CDR2 SNEGSKA (reference sequence). Deletions cut 1 base from V and 3 bases from J, with 19 bases between. The CDR3 is 16 residues long. The CDR3 DNA follows: TGCAGTGCTAGAGGCCAGACCCCGACGTCGGTCTACGAGCAGTACTTC. Protein product: CSARGQTPTSVYEQYF.

Many counts were recorded for this clonotype. V and J are TRBV7-8 and TRBJ1-6; D gene unclear. V was cut by 8 bases and J by 6 bases, with 11 bases left in between. The CDR3 is 13 residues long. Germline CDR1 and CDR2: SGHVS and FQNEAQ. DNA for the CDR3: TGTGCCAGCGCCCGGGAAATTAATTCACCCCTCCACTTT. Its protein product is CASAREINSPLHF.

At least ten counts were recorded for this clonotype. V gene TRBV9 combines with J gene TRBJ2-7, with D possibly being TRBD2 (6 bases). This CDR3 has 14 residues. Per germline, CDR1 SGDLS and CDR2 YYNGEE. V lost 2 bases and J lost 3, with 12 bases in between. The chain's CDR3 is CASSVGGTGYEQYF. CDR3 nucleotide sequence: TGTGCCAGCAGCGTCGGCGGGACGGGCTACGAGCAGTACTTC.

This clonotype was seen repeatedly, ten times or more. The chain is built from TRBV5-1 and TRBJ2-3, with D possibly called TRBD1 or TRBD2 (5 bases each). There are 15 residues in the CDR3. V was trimmed by 4 bases and J by 0 bases, leaving 12 bases between them. The V gene's germline CDR1 is SGHRS and CDR2 YFSETQ. CDR3 amino acids: CASSPGRTSTDTQYF. CDR3 DNA sequence: TGCGCCAGCAGCCCGGGGCGGACGAGCACAGATACGCAGTATTTT.

This clonotype showed up many times. This chain joins TRBV6-1 and TRBJ1-2; the D is unclear. This CDR3 has 16 amino acids. Germline V CDR1 and CDR2: MNHNS, SASEGT. V lost 4 bases and J 4 bases, leaving 19 bases between the germline ends. CDR3 bases: TGTGCCAGCAGTGGGCTTTCTTTCGCCAGCTCCTATGGCTACACCTTC. Protein: CASSGLSFASSYGYTF.